This T cell receptor delta chain was captured by sequencing in a study of gamma-delta chains in newborns, infants, children. About the research overall: Innate gammadelta T cells reportedly expand polyclonally right after birth, driven by microbial exposure, per the title.

The germline CDR1 and CDR2 sequences are TVYSNPD and GDNSRS (reference sequence). This CDR3 comprises 15 residues. The V and J ends lost 2 bases and 0 bases respectively, with 16 bases between them. TCRdb re-called the reads with CATT. The sample yields under 13,000 delta-chain clones, 3.5% seen once. Relative to its sample, this clone is medium-sized (0.01 to 0.1%). This TCR derives from a child who was a newborn, infant or young child, either healthy, febrile or measles-vaccinated (not recorded which). The specimen sequenced was blood. The chain uses TRDV3 and TRDJ1; D might be TRDD2 (5 bases). CDR3 sequence (DNA): TGTGCCTTTGGTCCTATTCACCTGTACACCGATAAACTCATCTTT. It translates to CAFGPIHLYTDKLIF.